This T cell receptor beta chain comes out of a study of human T cells and chemical hapten exposure. Study-wide context: Sensitization used 2% DPC on approximately 2 cm by approximately 2 cm upper inner arm skin. TCR yields per sample varied mostly from small pooled library volume differences. Patients got weekly scalp diphenylcyclopropenone doses over the roughly 22-week study.

This CDR3 comprises 13 residues. Germline V gives CDR1 DFQATT, CDR2 SNEGSKA (reference sequence). After removal of 6 bases from V and 6 bases from J, the junction contained 4 bases not matched to a gene. The study's library attached unique molecular identifiers to single cDNA molecules. From the RACE reads, TCRdb called clonotypes with MiXCR, one entry per CDR3 protein. The sample holds 250,000 or so distinct CDR3 sequences, around 9.3% seen once. Regarding time point: pre-sensitization, week 0. Treatment indicated: therapeutic diphenylcyclopropenone sensitization with weekly scalp DPC. The input for sequencing was whole blood, taken in connection with sensitization to the hapten diphenylcyclopropenone (DPC). This TCR came from a woman in her thirties or forties with alopecia areata. Some clones in this sample may be carry-over from other donors' samples. This rearrangement joins TRBV20-1 to TRBJ1-6; 8 bases are shared with TRBD1. The CDR3 sequence: CSAQGASNSPLHF. The CDR3 DNA follows: TGCAGTGCCCAGGGGGCGTCTAATTCACCCCTCCACTTT.